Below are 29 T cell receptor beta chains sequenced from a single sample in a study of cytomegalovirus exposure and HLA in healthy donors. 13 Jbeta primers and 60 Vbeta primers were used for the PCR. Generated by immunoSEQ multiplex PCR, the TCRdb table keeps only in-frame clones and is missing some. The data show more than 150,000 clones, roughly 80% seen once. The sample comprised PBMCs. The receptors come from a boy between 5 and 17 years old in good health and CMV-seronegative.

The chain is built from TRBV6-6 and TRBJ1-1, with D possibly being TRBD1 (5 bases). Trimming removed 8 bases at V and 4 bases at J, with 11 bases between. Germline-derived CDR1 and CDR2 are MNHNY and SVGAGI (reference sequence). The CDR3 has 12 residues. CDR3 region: CASGQGGTEAFF. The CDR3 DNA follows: TGTGCCAGCGGTCAGGGAGGCACTGAAGCTTTCTTT.

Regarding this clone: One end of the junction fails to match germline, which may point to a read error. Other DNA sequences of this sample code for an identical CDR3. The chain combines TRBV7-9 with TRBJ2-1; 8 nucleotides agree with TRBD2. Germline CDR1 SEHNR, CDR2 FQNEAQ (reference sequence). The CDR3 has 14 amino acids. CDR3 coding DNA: TGCGCCAGCAGCCCGGGGGGGCCTGTAGATGAGCAGTTCTTC. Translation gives CASSPGGPVDEQFF.

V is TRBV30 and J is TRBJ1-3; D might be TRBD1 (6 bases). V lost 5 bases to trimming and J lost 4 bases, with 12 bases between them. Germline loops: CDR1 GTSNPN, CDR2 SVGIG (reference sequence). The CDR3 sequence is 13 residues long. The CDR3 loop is CAWGGQIGNTIYF. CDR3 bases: TGTGCCTGGGGTGGACAGATCGGAAACACCATATATTTT.

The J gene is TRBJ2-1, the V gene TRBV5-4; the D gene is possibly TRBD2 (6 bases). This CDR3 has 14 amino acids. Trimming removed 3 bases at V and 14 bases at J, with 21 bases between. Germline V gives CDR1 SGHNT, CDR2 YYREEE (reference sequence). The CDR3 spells CASSSKVGGTKEFF. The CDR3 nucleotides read TGTGCCAGCAGCTCGAAGGTTGGGGGGACCAAGGAGTTCTTC. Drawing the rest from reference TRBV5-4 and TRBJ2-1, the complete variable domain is ETGVTQSPTHLIKTRGQQVTLRCSSQSGHNTVSWYQQALGQGPQFIFQYYREEENGRGNFPPRFSGLQFPNYSSELNVNALELDDSALYLCASSSKVGGTKEFFGPGTRLTVL.

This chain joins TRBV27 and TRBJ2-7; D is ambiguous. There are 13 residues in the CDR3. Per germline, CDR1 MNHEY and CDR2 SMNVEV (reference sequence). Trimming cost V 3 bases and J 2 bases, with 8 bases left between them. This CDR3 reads CASSLYSPYEQYF. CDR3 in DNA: TGTGCCAGCAGTTTGTACAGTCCCTACGAGCAGTACTTC.

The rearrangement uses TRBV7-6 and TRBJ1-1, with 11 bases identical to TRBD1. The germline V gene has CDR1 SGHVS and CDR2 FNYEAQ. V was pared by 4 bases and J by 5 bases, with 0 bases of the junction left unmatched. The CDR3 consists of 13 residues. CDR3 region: CASSWDRGTEAFF. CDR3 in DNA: TGTGCCAGCAGCTGGGACAGGGGGACTGAAGCTTTCTTT. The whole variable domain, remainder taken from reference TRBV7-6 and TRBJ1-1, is GAGVSQSPRYKVTKRGQDVALRCDPISGHVSLYWYRQALGQGPEFLTYFNYEAQQDKSGLPNDRFSAERPEGSISTLTIQRTEQRDSAMYRCASSWDRGTEAFFGQGTRLTVV.

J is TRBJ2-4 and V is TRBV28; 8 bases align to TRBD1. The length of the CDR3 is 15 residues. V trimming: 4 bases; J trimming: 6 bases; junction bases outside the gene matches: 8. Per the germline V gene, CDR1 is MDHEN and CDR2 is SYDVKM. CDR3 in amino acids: CASSSSGQGINIQYF. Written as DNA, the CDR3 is TGTGCCAGCAGTTCATCTGGACAGGGAATAAACATTCAGTACTTC.

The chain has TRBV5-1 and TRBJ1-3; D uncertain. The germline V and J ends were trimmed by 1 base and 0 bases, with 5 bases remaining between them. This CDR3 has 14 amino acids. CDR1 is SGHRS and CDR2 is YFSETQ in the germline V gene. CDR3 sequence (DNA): TGCGCCAGCAGCTTGATGGCCTCTGGAAACACCATATATTTT. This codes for CASSLMASGNTIYF.

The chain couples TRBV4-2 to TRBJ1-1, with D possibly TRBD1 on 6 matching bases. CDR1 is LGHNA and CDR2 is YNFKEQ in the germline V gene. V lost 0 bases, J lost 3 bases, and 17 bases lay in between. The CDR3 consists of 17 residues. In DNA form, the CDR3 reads TGTGCCAGCAGCCAAGAACTTGTAGGGGGTGGTTACACTGAAGCTTTCTTT. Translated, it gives CASSQELVGGGYTEAFF.

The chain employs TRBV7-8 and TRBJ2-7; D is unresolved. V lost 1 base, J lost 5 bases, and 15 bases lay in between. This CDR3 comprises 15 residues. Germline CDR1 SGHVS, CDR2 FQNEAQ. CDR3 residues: CASSLVAGSVHEQYF. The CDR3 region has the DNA TGTGCCAGCAGCTTAGTGGCCGGGTCGGTCCACGAGCAGTACTTC.

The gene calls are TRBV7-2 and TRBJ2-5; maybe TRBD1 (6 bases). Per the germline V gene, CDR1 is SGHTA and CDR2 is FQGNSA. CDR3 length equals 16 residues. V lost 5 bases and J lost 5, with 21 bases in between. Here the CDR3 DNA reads TGTGCCAGCAGCACGGTCTCGGGTCTCACAGGGGAGACCCAGTACTTC. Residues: CASSTVSGLTGETQYF.

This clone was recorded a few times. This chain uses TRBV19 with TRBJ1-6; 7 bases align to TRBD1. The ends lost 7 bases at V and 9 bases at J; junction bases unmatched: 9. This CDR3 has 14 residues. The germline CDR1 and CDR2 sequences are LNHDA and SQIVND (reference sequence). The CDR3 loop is CASKGGGDGSPLHF. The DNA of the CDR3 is TGTGCCAGTAAAGGAGGGGGCGACGGTTCACCCCTCCACTTT.

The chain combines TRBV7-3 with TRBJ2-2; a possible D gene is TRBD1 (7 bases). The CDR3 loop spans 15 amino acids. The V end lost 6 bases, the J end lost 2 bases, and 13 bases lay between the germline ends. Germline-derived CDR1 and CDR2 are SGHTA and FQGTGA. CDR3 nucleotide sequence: TGTGCCAGCAGGGTCCAGGGGGGAAACACCGGGGAGCTGTTTTTT. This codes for CASRVQGGNTGELFF.

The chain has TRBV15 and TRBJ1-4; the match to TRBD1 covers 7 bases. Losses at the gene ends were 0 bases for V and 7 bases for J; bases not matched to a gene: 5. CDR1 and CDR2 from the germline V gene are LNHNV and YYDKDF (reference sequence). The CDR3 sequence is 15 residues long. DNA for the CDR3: TGTGCCACCAGCAGAGAGAGGGGGCTAGTTGAAAAACTGTTTTTT. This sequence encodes CATSRERGLVEKLFF.

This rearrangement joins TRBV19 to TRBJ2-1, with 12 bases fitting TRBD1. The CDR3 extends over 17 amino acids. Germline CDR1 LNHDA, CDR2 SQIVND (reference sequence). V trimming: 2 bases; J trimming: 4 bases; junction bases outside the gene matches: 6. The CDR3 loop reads CASSILRGQGAYNEQFF. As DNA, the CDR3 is TGTGCCAGTAGTATACTAAGGGGACAGGGGGCTTACAATGAGCAGTTCTTC.

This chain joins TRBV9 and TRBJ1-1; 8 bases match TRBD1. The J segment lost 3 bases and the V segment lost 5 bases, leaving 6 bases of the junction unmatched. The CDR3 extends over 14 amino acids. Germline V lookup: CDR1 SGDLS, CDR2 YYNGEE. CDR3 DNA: TGTGCCAGCAGTTATACGACAGGGGACACTGAAGCTTTCTTT. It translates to CASSYTTGDTEAFF. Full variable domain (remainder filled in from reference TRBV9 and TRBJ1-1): DSGVTQTPKHLITATGQRVTLRCSPRSGDLSVYWYQQSLDQGLQFLIQYYNGEERAKGNILERFSAQQFPDLHSELNLSSLELGDSALYFCASSYTTGDTEAFFGQGTRLTVV.

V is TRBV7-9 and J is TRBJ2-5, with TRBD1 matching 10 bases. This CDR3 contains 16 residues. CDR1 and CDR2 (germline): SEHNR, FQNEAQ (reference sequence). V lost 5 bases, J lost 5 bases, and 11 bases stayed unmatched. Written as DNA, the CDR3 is TGTGCCAGCAGCGCCTTAAGACAGGGGGCGATGGAGACCCAGTACTTC. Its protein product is CASSALRQGAMETQYF.

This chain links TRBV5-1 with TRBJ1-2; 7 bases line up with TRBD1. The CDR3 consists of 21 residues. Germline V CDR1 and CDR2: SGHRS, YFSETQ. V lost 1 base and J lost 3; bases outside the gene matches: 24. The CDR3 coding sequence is TGCGCCAGCAGCTTGAACAGGGGCCCCCCTCTTTCACCGAGCCGCGACTATGGCTACACCTTC. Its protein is CASSLNRGPPLSPSRDYGYTF. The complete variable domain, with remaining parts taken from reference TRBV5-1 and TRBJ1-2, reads KAGVTQTPRYLIKTRGQQVTLSCSPISGHRSVSWYQQTPGQGLQFLFEYFSETQRNKGNFPGRFSGRQFSNSRSEMNVSTLELGDSALYLCASSLNRGPPLSPSRDYGYTFGSGTRLTVV.

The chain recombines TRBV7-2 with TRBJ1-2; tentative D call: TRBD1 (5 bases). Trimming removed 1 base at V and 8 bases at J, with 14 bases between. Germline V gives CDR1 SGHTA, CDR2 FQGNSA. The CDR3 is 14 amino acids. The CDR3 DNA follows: TGTGCCAGCAGCTTAGACGGGGGTATAGAGGGCTACACCTTC. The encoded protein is CASSLDGGIEGYTF.

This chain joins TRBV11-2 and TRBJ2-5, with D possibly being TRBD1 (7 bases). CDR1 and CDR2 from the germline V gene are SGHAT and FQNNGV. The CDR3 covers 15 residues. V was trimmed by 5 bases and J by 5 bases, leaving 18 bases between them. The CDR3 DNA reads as TGTGCCAGCAGCCCTCCCCAGGGGGGCCACGAGACCCAGTACTTC. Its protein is CASSPPQGGHETQYF. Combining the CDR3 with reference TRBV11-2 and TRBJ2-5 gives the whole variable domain EAGVAQSPRYKIIEKRQSVAFWCNPISGHATLYWYQQILGQGPKLLIQFQNNGVVDDSQLPKDRFSAERLKGVDSTLKIQPAKLEDSAVYLCASSPPQGGHETQYFGPGTRLLVL.

The CDR3, as DNA: TGTGCCAGCAGTTACTCGAAAGTTGGGCGTAGTCAGCCCCAGCATTTT. Encoded protein: CASSYSKVGRSQPQHF. The chain carries TRBV6-5 and TRBJ1-5; no definite D call. The CDR3 has 16 amino acids. Germline CDR1 MNHEY, CDR2 SVGAGI. Between the trimmed V and J ends, which lost 0 bases and 6 bases, there was a span of 15 bases.

The CDR3 spells CASSLGQGGNVYNEQFF. CDR3 DNA sequence: TGTGCCAGCAGCTTAGGGCAAGGCGGGAATGTGTACAATGAGCAGTTCTTC. The chain combines TRBV7-6 with TRBJ2-1; D possibly corresponds to TRBD2 (6 bases). V was clipped by 1 base and J by 4 bases, with 17 bases between them. The length of the CDR3 is 17 residues. CDR1 SGHVS and CDR2 FNYEAQ come from the germline V gene.

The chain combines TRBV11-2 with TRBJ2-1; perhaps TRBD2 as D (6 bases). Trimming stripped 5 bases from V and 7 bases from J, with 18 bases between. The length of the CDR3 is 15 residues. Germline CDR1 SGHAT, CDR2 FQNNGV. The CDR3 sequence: CASSTHGGRENEQFF. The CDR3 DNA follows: TGTGCCAGCAGCACCCACGGCGGGCGGGAAAATGAGCAGTTCTTC.

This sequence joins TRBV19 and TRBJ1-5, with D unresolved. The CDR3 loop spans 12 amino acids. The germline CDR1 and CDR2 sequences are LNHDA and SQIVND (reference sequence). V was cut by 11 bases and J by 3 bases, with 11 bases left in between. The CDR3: CAAAPSNQPQHF. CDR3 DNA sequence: TGTGCCGCGGCGCCGTCCAATCAGCCCCAGCATTTT.

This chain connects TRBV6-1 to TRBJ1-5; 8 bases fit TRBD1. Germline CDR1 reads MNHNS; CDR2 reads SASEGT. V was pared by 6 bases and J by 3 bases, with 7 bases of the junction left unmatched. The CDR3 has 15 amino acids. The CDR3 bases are TGTGCCAGCAGGTGGGGACAGGAGTACAATCAGCCCCAGCATTTT. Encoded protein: CASRWGQEYNQPQHF.

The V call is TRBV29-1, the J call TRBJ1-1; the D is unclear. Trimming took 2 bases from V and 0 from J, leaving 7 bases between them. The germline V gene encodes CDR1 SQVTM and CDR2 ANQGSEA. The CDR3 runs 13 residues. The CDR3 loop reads CSVEMQMNTEAFF. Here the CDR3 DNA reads TGCAGCGTTGAAATGCAGATGAACACTGAAGCTTTCTTT.

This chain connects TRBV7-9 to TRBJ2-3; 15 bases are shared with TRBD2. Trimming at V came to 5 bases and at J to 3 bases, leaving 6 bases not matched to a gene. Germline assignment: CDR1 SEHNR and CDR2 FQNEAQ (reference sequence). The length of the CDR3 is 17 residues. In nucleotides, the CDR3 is TGTGCCAGCAGCCCTAGGACTAGCGGGAGGGCAACAGATACGCAGTATTTT. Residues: CASSPRTSGRATDTQYF. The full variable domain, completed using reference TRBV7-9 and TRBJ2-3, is DTGVSQNPRHKITKRGQNVTFRCDPISEHNRLYWYRQTLGQGPEFLTYFQNEAQLEKSRLLSDRFSAERPKGSFSTLEIQRTEQGDSAMYLCASSPRTSGRATDTQYFGPGTRLTVL.

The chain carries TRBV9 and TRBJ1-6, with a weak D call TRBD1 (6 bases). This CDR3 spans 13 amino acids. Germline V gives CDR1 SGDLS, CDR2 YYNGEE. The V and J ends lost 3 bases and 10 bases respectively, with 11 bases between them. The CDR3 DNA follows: TGTGCCAGCAGCGGGACAGATTTCTCACCCCTCCACTTT. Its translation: CASSGTDFSPLHF.

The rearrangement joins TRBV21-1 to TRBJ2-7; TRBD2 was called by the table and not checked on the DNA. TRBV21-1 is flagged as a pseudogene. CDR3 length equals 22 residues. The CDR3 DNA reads TGTGCCAGCAGCAAATATACCGGGTGTTGGAGGACTTGGGGGGGTTCAAGTCACGAGCAGTACTTC. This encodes CASSKYTGCWRTWGGSSHEQYF.